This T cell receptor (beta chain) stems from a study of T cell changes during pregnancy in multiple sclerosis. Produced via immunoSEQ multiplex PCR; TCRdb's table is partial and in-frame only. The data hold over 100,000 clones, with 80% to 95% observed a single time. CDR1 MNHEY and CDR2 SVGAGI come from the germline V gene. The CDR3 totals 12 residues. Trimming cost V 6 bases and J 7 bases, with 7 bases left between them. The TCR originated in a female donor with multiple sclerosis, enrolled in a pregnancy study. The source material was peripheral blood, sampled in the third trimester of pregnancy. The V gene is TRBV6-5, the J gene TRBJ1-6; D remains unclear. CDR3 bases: TGTGCCAGCAGCCGAGCCAATTCACCCCTCCACTTT. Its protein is CASSRANSPLHF.